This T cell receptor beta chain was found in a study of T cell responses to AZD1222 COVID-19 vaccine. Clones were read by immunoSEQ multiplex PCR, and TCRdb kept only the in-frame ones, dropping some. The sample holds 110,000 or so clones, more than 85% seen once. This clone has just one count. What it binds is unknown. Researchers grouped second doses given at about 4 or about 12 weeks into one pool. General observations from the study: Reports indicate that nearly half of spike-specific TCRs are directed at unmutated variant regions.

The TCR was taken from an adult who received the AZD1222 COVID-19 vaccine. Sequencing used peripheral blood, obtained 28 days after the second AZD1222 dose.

DNA for the CDR3: TGTGCCAGTACCCCTCGAACGGGGGACGTGAAAGAGACCCAGTACTTC. Its protein is CASTPRTGDVKETQYF. The V call is TRBV19, the J call TRBJ2-5; possibly TRBD2 for D (6 bases). CDR1 LNHDA and CDR2 SQIVND come from the germline V gene (reference sequence). The CDR3 spans 16 residues. The V gene lost 7 bases and the J gene lost 3 bases, with 21 bases spanning the gap. Complete variable domain (other parts from reference TRBV19 and TRBJ2-5): DGGITQSPKYLFRKEGQNVTLSCEQNLNHDAMYWYRQDPGQGLRLIYYSQIVNDFQKGDIAEGYSVSREKKESFPLTVTSAQKNPTAFYLCASTPRTGDVKETQYFGPGTRLLVL.